The 26 T cell receptor beta chains reported below all come from one sample, sequenced in a study of cytomegalovirus exposure and HLA in healthy donors. Primers included in the PCR were 60 Vbeta and 13 Jbeta primers. Measured with immunoSEQ multiplex PCR; TCRdb has only the in-frame clones, and not every one. The sample has some 200,000 clones, roughly 83% seen once. The specimen was PBMCs. These receptors originate from a girl aged 5-17 years in good health and CMV-seronegative.

This clone was picked up one time. The J gene is TRBJ1-5, the V gene TRBV2, with D possibly matching TRBD1 (6 bases). The V gene's germline CDR1 is SNHLY and CDR2 FYNNEI. The CDR3 is 14 residues long. Trimming shortened V by 3 bases and J by 4 bases, and 10 bases separated the two germline ends. The CDR3 here is CASSDRGTNQPQHF. CDR3 coding DNA: TGTGCCAGCAGTGACAGGGGAACGAATCAGCCCCAGCATTTT.

The genes are TRBV2 and TRBJ1-1, with D uncertain. Per germline, CDR1 SNHLY and CDR2 FYNNEI. V gave up 6 bases and J gave up 2 bases, with 10 bases separating them. This CDR3 contains 13 residues. CDR3 in amino acids: CASSDDTNTEAFF. CDR3 nucleotide sequence: TGTGCCAGCAGCGACGACACCAACACTGAAGCTTTCTTT.

This clone was recorded once. V usage is TRBV5-5 and J usage is TRBJ1-2; possible D gene TRBD1, 5 bases. This CDR3 region has 16 residues. Germline V lookup: CDR1 SGHKS, CDR2 YYEKEE (reference sequence). The V end lost 1 base, the J end lost 9 bases, and 22 bases lay between the germline ends. The CDR3 is CASSLFGRVTPDSYTF. CDR3 coding DNA: TGTGCCAGCAGCTTGTTTGGCAGGGTAACTCCCGACAGCTACACCTTC.

The chain links TRBV28 to TRBJ1-6, with TRBD1 as a possible D gene (5 bases). The germline V and J ends were trimmed by 3 bases and 10 bases, with 16 bases remaining between them. Germline assignment: CDR1 MDHEN and CDR2 SYDVKM. The CDR3 length is 15 residues. The chain's CDR3 is CASSFPQKGYSPLHF. As DNA, the CDR3 is TGTGCCAGCAGTTTCCCCCAGAAGGGGTACTCACCCCTCCACTTT.

The chain uses TRBV5-1 and TRBJ1-2, with 11 bases identical to TRBD1. The CDR3 runs 16 residues. CDR1 is SGHRS, CDR2 YFSETQ, per germline. The junction had 9 bases not matched to a gene; V was cut back by 4 bases and J by 4 bases. In nucleotides, the CDR3 is TGCGCCAGCAGCGCGGCCGGGACAGGGGGTGGCTATGGCTACACCTTC. Protein: CASSAAGTGGGYGYTF.

This sequence joins TRBV5-4 and TRBJ2-2, with D tentatively TRBD2 (6 bases). The CDR3 loop spans 15 amino acids. Looked up from germline, CDR1 is SGHNT and CDR2 is YYREEE (reference sequence). The V end lost 2 bases, the J end lost 3 bases, and 11 bases lay between the germline ends. Written as DNA, the CDR3 is TGTGCCAGCAGCTTAGGCGGGGAGGACACCGGGGAGCTGTTTTTT. Protein product: CASSLGGEDTGELFF.

The genes are TRBV5-1 and TRBJ1-3, with D perhaps matching TRBD1 (6 bases). Deletions cut 7 bases from V and 1 base from J, with 6 bases between. The germline CDR1 and CDR2 sequences are SGHRS and YFSETQ. The CDR3 contains 12 residues. The CDR3 here is CASQGSGNTIYF. CDR3 coding DNA: TGCGCCAGCCAGGGGTCTGGAAACACCATATATTTT. Full variable domain (missing parts from reference TRBV5-1 and TRBJ1-3): KAGVTQTPRYLIKTRGQQVTLSCSPISGHRSVSWYQQTPGQGLQFLFEYFSETQRNKGNFPGRFSGRQFSNSRSEMNVSTLELGDSALYLCASQGSGNTIYFGEGSWLTVV.

The V call is TRBV4-2, the J call TRBJ2-1, with TRBD2 matching over 8 bases. V dropped 1 base and J dropped 6; count of bases not matched to a gene: 5. This CDR3 region has 15 residues. CDR1 and CDR2 from the germline V gene are LGHNA and YNFKEQ. CDR3 nucleotides: TGTGCCAGCAGCCAAGTTCGGCTAGCGGGCAATGAGCAGTTCTTC. Translated, it gives CASSQVRLAGNEQFF.

V usage is TRBV7-2 and J usage is TRBJ1-1, with D possibly matching TRBD1 (6 bases). Trimming pared 2 bases from V and 3 bases from J, leaving 7 bases between. Germline V gene data show CDR1 as SGHTA and CDR2 as FQGNSA. The CDR3 runs 13 residues. CDR3 residues: CASSLQGYTEAFF. As DNA, the CDR3 is TGTGCCAGCAGCTTACAGGGGTACACTGAAGCTTTCTTT.

V and J are TRBV10-3 and TRBJ2-7; 8 positions match TRBD2. The CDR3 is 15 residues long. Trimming at V came to 4 bases and at J to 4 bases, leaving 9 bases not matched to a gene. Germline V gives CDR1 ENHRY, CDR2 SYGVKD. The DNA for the CDR3 is TGTGCCATCAGTGCCCTACGGGAGGGCAGGTACGAGCAGTACTTC. Translation gives CAISALREGRYEQYF.

This chain uses TRBV18 with TRBJ1-4; D is perhaps TRBD1 (5 bases). Germline V gives CDR1 KGHSH, CDR2 LQKENI. Trimming shortened V by 1 base and J by 0 bases, and 6 bases separated the two germline ends. The length of the CDR3 is 15 residues. The CDR3 reads CASSPRGATNEKLFF. CDR3 nucleotide sequence: TGTGCCAGCTCACCACGGGGGGCAACTAATGAAAAACTGTTTTTT.

The chain joins TRBV4-1 to TRBJ1-1; TRBD1 aligns across 9 bases. The CDR3 spans 15 residues. In germline, CDR1 is MGHRA, CDR2 YSYEKL. The ends lost 3 bases at V and 3 bases at J; junction bases unmatched: 5. CDR3 sequence reads: CASSHPGQGYTEAFF. The DNA of the CDR3 is TGCGCCAGCAGCCACCCGGGACAGGGCTACACTGAAGCTTTCTTT.

V gene TRBV28 combines with J gene TRBJ2-7, with 12 positions matching TRBD1. There are 14 residues in the CDR3. Germline V gene data show CDR1 as MDHEN and CDR2 as SYDVKM. The ends lost 2 bases at V and 9 bases at J; junction bases unmatched: 5. In DNA, the CDR3 is TGTGCCAGCAGTTTAGGGACAGGGGGCATCATGCAGTACTTC. This translates into CASSLGTGGIMQYF.

Written as DNA, the CDR3 is TGTGCCAGCACCCCTTGGGGGGGAACAGATACGCAGTATTTT. As protein: CASTPWGGTDTQYF. The chain carries TRBV7-9 and TRBJ2-3, with TRBD2 matching 7 bases. The CDR3 length is 14 residues. V dropped 7 bases and J dropped 3; count of bases not matched to a gene: 7. The germline CDR1 and CDR2 sequences are SEHNR and FQNEAQ (reference sequence).

The V and J genes are TRBV5-1 and TRBJ1-1, with D possibly being TRBD1 (6 bases). V lost 7 bases to trimming and J lost 1 base, with 11 bases between them. Germline V lookup: CDR1 SGHRS, CDR2 YFSETQ. This CDR3 region has 13 residues. Here the CDR3 DNA reads TGCGCCAGCTGCCAGGGGCGGAACACTGAAGCTTTCTTT. This gives the protein CASCQGRNTEAFF.

This clone was recorded only once. This chain uses TRBV11-3 with TRBJ2-7; 7 nucleotides line up with TRBD2. V shed 3 bases, J shed 2 bases, and the junction held 4 bases outside the gene matches. The CDR3 is made up of 14 amino acids. Germline CDR1 SGHNT, CDR2 YENEEA. The CDR3 DNA is TGTGCCAGCAGCTTGGGGGGGAAAACCTACGAGCAGTACTTC. Protein sequence: CASSLGGKTYEQYF.

The chain has TRBV7-2 and TRBJ1-1, with unresolved D. Trimming took off 1 base at V and 4 bases at J, with 13 bases between the two ends. The CDR3 spans 15 residues. Per the germline V gene, CDR1 is SGHTA and CDR2 is FQGNSA. CDR3: CASSLGSGFSTEAFF. Written as DNA, the CDR3 is TGTGCCAGCAGCTTAGGTTCGGGGTTTTCCACTGAAGCTTTCTTT.

This chain connects TRBV6-1 to TRBJ2-7, with TRBD1 identical over 7 bases. The CDR3 totals 14 residues. Germline CDR1 is MNHNS and CDR2 is SASEGT. V lost 4 bases to trimming and J lost 2 bases; unmatched junction nucleotides: 5. The CDR3 loop reads CASSVGDRAYEQYF. CDR3 bases: TGTGCCAGCAGTGTCGGTGACAGGGCCTACGAGCAGTACTTC.

The chain joins TRBV27 to TRBJ1-2; maybe TRBD1 (5 bases). The V gene lost 2 bases and the J gene lost 4 bases, with 14 bases spanning the gap. The CDR3 is 15 residues long. Germline V gives CDR1 MNHEY, CDR2 SMNVEV (reference sequence). CDR3 loop: CASSLGQGTIYGYTF. CDR3 bases: TGTGCCAGCAGTTTAGGGCAGGGTACGATCTATGGCTACACCTTC.

V usage is TRBV11-2 and J usage is TRBJ2-5; D call uncertain. The CDR3 is 14 residues long. The germline gives CDR1 SGHAT, CDR2 FQNNGV. Trimming left V 7 bases short and J 3 bases short, with 15 bases between. As DNA, the CDR3 is TGTGCCAGCACCCAAGAGACACCCGAAGAGACCCAGTACTTC. Its translation: CASTQETPEETQYF.

This clone showed up just once. This rearrangement joins TRBV5-1 to TRBJ2-1; tentative D call: TRBD1 (6 bases). Looked up from germline, CDR1 is SGHRS and CDR2 is YFSETQ. This CDR3 is 17 amino acids long. V was pared by 1 base and J by 6 bases, with 20 bases between. CDR3 sequence: CASSLPRVGADRNEQFF. CDR3 nucleotide sequence: TGCGCCAGCAGCTTGCCCAGGGTGGGGGCAGACCGCAATGAGCAGTTCTTC.

This clone was counted once. In nucleotides, the CDR3 is TGTGCCTGGAGTCCGGGGACTCAGCAGACCCAGTACTTC. Encoded protein: CAWSPGTQQTQYF. This chain connects TRBV30 to TRBJ2-5, with D possibly matching TRBD2 (6 bases). Germline V CDR1 and CDR2: GTSNPN, SVGIG (reference sequence). V lost 2 bases to trimming and J lost 6 bases, with 13 bases between them. There are 13 residues in the CDR3.

This chain uses TRBV28 with TRBJ1-2; TRBD1 might be the D (6 bases). The length of the CDR3 is 17 residues. Germline V gene sequence: CDR1 MDHEN, CDR2 SYDVKM. Trimming pared 6 bases from V and 3 bases from J, leaving 23 bases between. The CDR3 reads CASRSPGTPSQDYGYTF. In DNA, the CDR3 is TGTGCCAGCAGGTCCCCCGGGACACCAAGTCAGGACTATGGCTACACCTTC.

Turning to this clone: A read error may account for a junction end that differs from germline. This chain uses TRBV7-9 with TRBJ2-5; TRBD1 is a possible D gene (6 bases). CDR1 is SEHNR, CDR2 FQNEAQ, per germline (reference sequence). This CDR3 comprises 13 residues. Here the CDR3 DNA reads TGCGCCAGCAGCCAAGGAGAAGGGGGGACCCAGTACTTC. Its protein product is CASSQGEGGTQYF.

This sequence joins TRBV7-8 and TRBJ1-2; TRBD1 is a possible D gene (5 bases). V lost 7 bases and J 2 bases, leaving 20 bases between the germline ends. Germline assignment: CDR1 SGHVS and CDR2 FQNEAQ. This CDR3 is 16 amino acids long. In nucleotides, the CDR3 is TGTGCCAGCACCCCCCGCGGAATGGGGGGGAACTATGGCTACACCTTC. It translates to CASTPRGMGGNYGYTF.

V usage is TRBV27 and J usage is TRBJ1-6; TRBD1 agrees at 7 bases. V lost 4 bases to trimming and J lost 4 bases; unmatched junction nucleotides: 4. Per germline, CDR1 MNHEY and CDR2 SMNVEV (reference sequence). The CDR3 sequence is 15 residues long. CDR3 bases: TGTGCCAGCAGTTACCGGACAGGTTATAATTCACCCCTCCACTTT. Amino acid sequence: CASSYRTGYNSPLHF.